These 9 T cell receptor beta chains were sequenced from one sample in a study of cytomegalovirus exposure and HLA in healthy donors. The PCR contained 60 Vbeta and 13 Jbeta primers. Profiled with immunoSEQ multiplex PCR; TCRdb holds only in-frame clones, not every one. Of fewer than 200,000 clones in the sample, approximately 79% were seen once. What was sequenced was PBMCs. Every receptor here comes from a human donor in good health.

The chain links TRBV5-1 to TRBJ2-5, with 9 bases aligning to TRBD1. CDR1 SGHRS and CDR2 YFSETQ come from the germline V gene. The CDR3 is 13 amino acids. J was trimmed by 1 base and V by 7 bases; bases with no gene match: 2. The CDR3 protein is CASQDRGQETQYF. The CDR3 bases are TGCGCCAGCCAGGACAGGGGCCAAGAGACCCAGTACTTC.

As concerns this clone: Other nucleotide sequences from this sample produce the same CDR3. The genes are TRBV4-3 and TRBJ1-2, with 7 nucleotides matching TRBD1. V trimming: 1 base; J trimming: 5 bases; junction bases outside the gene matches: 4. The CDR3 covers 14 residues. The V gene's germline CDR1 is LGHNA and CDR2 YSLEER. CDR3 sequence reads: CASSQGTGNYGYTF. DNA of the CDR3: TGCGCCAGCAGCCAAGGGACAGGAAATTATGGCTACACCTTC.

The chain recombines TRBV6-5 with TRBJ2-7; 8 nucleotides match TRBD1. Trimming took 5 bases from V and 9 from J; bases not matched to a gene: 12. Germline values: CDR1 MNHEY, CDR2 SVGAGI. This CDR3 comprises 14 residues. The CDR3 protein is CASSQQGETGGQYF. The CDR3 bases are TGTGCCAGCAGTCAACAGGGGGAGACAGGAGGGCAGTACTTC.

The CDR3 is CATSGTPNTEAFF. CDR3 sequence (DNA): TGTGCCACCAGCGGGACACCGAACACTGAAGCTTTCTTT. V gene TRBV15 combines with J gene TRBJ1-1; D is possibly TRBD1 (6 bases). CDR3 size: 13 residues. Germline V gene lookup returns CDR1 LNHNV and CDR2 YYDKDF (reference sequence). Trimming took 5 bases from V and 1 from J, leaving 8 bases between them.

In DNA form, the CDR3 reads TGTGCCAGTAGTATCACAGGGGGCGGGGGGGAGCTGTTTTTT. Protein sequence: CASSITGGGGELFF. The V call is TRBV19, the J call TRBJ2-2, with 9 bases aligning to TRBD1. The germline V gene has CDR1 LNHDA and CDR2 SQIVND (reference sequence). V shed 3 bases and J 8 bases; nucleotides not matched to a gene: 4. This CDR3 is built from 14 residues.

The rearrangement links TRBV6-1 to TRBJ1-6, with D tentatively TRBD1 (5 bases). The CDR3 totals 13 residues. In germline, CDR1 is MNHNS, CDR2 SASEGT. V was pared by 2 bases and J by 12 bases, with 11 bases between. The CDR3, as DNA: TGTGCCAGCAGTGAAACGACAAGGGGACCCCTCCACTTT. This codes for CASSETTRGPLHF.

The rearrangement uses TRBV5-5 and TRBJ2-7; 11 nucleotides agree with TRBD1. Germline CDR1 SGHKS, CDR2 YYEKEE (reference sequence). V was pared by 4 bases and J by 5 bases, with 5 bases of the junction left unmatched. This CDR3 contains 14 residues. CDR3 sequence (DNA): TGTGCCAGCAGCCCGGGACAGGGGGTAGACGAGCAGTACTTC. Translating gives CASSPGQGVDEQYF.

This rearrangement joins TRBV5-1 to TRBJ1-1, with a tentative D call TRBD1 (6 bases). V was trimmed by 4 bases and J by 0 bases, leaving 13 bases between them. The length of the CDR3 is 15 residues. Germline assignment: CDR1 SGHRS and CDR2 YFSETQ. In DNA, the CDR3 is TGCGCCAGCAGCCAGGACAGTTACATGAACACTGAAGCTTTCTTT. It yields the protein CASSQDSYMNTEAFF.

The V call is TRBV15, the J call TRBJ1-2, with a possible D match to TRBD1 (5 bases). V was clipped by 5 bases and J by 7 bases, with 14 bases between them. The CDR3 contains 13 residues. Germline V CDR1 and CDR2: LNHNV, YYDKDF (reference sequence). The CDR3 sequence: CATSLRRGSGYTF. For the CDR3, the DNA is TGTGCCACCAGCCTAAGGAGGGGTAGTGGCTACACCTTC.